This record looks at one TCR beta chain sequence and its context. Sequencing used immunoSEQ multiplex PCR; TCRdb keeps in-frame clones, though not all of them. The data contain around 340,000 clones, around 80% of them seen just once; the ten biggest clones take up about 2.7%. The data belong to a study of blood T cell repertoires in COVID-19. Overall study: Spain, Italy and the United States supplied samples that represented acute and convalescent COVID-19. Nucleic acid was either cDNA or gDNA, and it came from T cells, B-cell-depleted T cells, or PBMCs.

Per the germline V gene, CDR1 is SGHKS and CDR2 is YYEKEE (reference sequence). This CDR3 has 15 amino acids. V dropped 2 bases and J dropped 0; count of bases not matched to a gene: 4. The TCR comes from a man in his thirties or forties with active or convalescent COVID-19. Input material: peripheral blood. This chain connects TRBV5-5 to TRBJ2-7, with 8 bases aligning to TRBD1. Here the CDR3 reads CASSFGQGNSYEQYF. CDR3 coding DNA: TGTGCCAGCAGCTTCGGACAGGGCAACTCCTACGAGCAGTACTTC.